Below, one TCR beta chain is given with its context. This record belongs to a study of T cell changes during pregnancy in multiple sclerosis. Data came from immunoSEQ multiplex PCR; TCRdb stores just in-frame clones and leaves some out. This table has more than 35,000 clones, roughly nine tenths appearing once. The starting material was CD4+ T cells from peripheral blood mononuclear cells, obtained in the third trimester of pregnancy. This clonotype originated in a female donor in good health, enrolled as a control in a pregnancy study.

CDR3 DNA sequence: TGTGCCAGTAGTATCGGGCCAGGGAAGGCCCACCAGAGCGGGAACGCTAACACCGGGGAGCTGTTTTTT. Amino acid sequence: CASSIGPGKAHQSGNANTGELFF. The chain links TRBV19 to TRBJ2-2; the match to TRBD2 covers 7 bases. V lost 3 bases to trimming and J lost 2 bases; unmatched junction nucleotides: 27. Germline assignment: CDR1 LNHDA and CDR2 SQIVND (reference sequence). CDR3 length: 23 amino acids.